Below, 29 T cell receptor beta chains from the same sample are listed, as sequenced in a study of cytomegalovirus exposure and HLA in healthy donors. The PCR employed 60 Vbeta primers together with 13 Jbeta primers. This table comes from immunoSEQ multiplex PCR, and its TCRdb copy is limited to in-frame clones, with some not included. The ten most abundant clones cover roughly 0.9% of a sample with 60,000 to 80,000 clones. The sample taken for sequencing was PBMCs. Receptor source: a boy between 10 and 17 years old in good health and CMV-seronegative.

CDR3 residues: CASSFPGANTGELFF. CDR3 in DNA: TGTGCCAGCAGCTTCCCAGGGGCGAACACCGGGGAGCTGTTTTTT. V is TRBV5-4 and J is TRBJ2-2, with a tentative D call TRBD1 (6 bases). Germline assignment: CDR1 SGHNT and CDR2 YYREEE (reference sequence). V lost 2 bases and J 0 bases, leaving 8 bases between the germline ends. The CDR3 consists of 15 residues.

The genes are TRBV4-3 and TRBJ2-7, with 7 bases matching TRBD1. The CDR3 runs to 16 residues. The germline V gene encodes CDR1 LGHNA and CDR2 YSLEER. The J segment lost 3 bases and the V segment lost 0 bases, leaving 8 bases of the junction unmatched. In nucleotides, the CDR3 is TGCGCCAGCAGCCAAGATCGAGGGCAGGGGGTCTACGAGCAGTACTTC. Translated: CASSQDRGQGVYEQYF.

CDR3 nucleotides: TGTGCCAGCAGCCAAGATCTAGCGGGAGCTTCTATCGGGGAGCTGTTTTTT. The encoded protein is CASSQDLAGASIGELFF. V usage is TRBV14 and J usage is TRBJ2-2, with 10 bases that match TRBD2. The CDR3 is 17 residues long. V was pared by 0 bases and J by 7 bases, with 8 bases of the junction left unmatched. Germline loops: CDR1 SGHDN, CDR2 FVKESK.

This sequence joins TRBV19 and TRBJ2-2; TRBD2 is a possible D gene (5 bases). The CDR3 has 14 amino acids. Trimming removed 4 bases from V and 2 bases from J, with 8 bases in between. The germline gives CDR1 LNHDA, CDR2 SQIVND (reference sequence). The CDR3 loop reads CASSRTGNTGELFF. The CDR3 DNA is TGTGCCAGTAGTAGGACGGGAAACACCGGGGAGCTGTTTTTT.

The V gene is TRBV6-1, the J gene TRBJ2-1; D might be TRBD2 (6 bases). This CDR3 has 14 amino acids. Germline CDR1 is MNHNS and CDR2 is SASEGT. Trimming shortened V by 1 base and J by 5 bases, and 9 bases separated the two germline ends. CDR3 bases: TGTGCCAGCAGTGAAGAGGGACTGAACAATGAGCAGTTCTTC. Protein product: CASSEEGLNNEQFF.

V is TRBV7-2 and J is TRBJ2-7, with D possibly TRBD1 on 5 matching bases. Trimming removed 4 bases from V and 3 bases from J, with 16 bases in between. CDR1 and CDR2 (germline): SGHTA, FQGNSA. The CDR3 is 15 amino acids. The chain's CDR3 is CASSSGPPGDYEQYF. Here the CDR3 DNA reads TGTGCCAGCAGCTCAGGGCCGCCCGGTGACTACGAGCAGTACTTC.

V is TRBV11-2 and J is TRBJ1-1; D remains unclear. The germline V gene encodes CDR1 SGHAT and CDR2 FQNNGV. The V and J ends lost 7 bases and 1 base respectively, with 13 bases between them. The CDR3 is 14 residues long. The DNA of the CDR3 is TGTGCCAGCAACTTTGGACTCTCGAACACTGAAGCTTTCTTT. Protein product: CASNFGLSNTEAFF. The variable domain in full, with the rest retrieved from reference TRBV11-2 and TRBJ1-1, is EAGVAQSPRYKIIEKRQSVAFWCNPISGHATLYWYQQILGQGPKLLIQFQNNGVVDDSQLPKDRFSAERLKGVDSTLKIQPAKLEDSAVYLCASNFGLSNTEAFFGQGTRLTVV.

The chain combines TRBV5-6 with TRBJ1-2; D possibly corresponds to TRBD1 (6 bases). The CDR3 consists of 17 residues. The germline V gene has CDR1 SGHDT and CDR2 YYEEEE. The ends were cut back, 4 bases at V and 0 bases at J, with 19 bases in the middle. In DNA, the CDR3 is TGTGCCAGCAGCATCGACAGGCCAGCCTACTCTAACTATGGCTACACCTTC. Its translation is CASSIDRPAYSNYGYTF.

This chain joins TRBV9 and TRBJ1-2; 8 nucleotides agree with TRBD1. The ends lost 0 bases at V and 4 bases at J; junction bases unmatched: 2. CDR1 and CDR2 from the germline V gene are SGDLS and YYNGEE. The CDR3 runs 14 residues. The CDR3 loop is CASSVETGGYGYTF. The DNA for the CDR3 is TGTGCCAGCAGCGTAGAAACAGGGGGCTATGGCTACACCTTC.

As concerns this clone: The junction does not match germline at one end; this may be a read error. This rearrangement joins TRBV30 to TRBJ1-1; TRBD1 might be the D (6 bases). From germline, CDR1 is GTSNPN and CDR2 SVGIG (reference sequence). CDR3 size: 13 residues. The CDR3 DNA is TGTGCCTGGACACGGGGACAAAACACTGAAGATTTCTTT. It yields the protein CAWTRGQNTEDFF. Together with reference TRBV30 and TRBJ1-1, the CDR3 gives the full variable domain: SQTIHQWPATLVQPVGSPLSLECTVEGTSNPNLYWYRQAAGRGLQLLFYSVGIGQISSEVPQNLSASRPQDRQFILSSKKLLLSDSGFYLCAWTRGQNTEDFFGQGTRLTVV.

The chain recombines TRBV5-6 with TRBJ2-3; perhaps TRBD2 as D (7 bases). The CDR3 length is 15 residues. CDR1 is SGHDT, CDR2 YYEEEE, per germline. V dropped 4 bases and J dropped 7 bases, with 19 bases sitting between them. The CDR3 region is CASSLWTGRGNTQYF. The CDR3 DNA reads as TGTGCCAGCAGCCTATGGACTGGGAGGGGGAATACGCAGTATTTT.

The CDR3 DNA is TGTGCCAGCAGCTTAACTGTCTATACGCAGTATTTT. It is translated as CASSLTVYTQYF. The genes are TRBV7-2 and TRBJ2-3, with no clear D. V lost 2 bases and J lost 7, with 7 bases in between. Germline V gene sequence: CDR1 SGHTA, CDR2 FQGNSA. CDR3 size: 12 residues.

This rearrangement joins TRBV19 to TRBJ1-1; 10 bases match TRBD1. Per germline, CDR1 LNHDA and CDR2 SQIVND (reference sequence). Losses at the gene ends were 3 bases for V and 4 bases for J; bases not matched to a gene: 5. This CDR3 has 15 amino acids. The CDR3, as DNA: TGTGCCAGTAGTATTTGGGGACAGGGGAGCACTGAAGCTTTCTTT. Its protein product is CASSIWGQGSTEAFF. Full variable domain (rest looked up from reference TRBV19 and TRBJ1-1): DGGITQSPKYLFRKEGQNVTLSCEQNLNHDAMYWYRQDPGQGLRLIYYSQIVNDFQKGDIAEGYSVSREKKESFPLTVTSAQKNPTAFYLCASSIWGQGSTEAFFGQGTRLTVV.

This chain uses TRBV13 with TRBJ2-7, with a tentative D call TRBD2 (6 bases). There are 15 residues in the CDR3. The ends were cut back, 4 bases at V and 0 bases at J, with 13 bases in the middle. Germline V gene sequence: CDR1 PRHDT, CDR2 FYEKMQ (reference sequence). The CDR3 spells CASSWGLQYSYEQYF. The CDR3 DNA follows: TGTGCCAGCAGCTGGGGACTCCAATACTCCTACGAGCAGTACTTC. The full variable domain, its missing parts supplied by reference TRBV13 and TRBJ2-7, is AAGVIQSPRHLIKEKRETATLKCYPIPRHDTVYWYQQGPGQDPQFLISFYEKMQSDKGSIPDRFSAQQFSDYHSELNMSSLELGDSALYFCASSWGLQYSYEQYFGPGTRLTVT.

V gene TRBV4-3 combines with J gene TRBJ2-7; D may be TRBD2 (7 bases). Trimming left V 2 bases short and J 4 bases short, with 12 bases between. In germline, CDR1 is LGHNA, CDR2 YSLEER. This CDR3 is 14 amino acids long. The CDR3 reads CASSQQSGTYEQYF. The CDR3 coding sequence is TGCGCCAGCAGCCAACAAAGCGGGACATACGAGCAGTACTTC.

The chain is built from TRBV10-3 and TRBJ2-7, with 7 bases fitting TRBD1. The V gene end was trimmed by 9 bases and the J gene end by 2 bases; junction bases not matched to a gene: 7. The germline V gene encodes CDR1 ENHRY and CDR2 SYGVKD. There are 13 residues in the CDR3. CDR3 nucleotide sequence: TGTGCCATAACGACAGGGCCCCCCTACGAGCAGTACTTC. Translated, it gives CAITTGPPYEQYF.

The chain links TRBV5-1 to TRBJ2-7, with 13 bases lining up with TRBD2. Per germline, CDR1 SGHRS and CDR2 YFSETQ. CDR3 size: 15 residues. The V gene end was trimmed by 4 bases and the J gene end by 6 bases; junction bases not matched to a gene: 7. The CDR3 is CASSHGLAGAAEQYF. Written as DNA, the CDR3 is TGCGCCAGCAGCCACGGACTAGCGGGAGCAGCCGAGCAGTACTTC.

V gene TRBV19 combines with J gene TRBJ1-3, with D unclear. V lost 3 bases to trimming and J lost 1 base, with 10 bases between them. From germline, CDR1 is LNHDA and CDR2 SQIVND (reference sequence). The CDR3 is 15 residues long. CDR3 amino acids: CASSMNLLSGNTIYF. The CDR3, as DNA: TGTGCCAGTAGTATGAACTTACTATCTGGAAACACCATATATTTT.

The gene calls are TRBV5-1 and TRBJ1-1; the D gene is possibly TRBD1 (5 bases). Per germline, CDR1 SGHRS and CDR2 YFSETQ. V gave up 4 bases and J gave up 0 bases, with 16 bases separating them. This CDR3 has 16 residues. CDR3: CASSQGMGIMNTEAFF. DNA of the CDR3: TGCGCCAGCAGCCAGGGAATGGGCATCATGAACACTGAAGCTTTCTTT.

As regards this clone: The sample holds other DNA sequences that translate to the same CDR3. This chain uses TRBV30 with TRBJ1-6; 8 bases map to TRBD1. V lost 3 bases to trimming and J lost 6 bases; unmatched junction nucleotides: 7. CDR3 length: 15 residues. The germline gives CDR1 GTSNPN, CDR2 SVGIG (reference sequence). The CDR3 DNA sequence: TGTGCCTGGAGCGGGGAAGGACAGGGTAATTCACCCCTCCACTTT. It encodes CAWSGEGQGNSPLHF.

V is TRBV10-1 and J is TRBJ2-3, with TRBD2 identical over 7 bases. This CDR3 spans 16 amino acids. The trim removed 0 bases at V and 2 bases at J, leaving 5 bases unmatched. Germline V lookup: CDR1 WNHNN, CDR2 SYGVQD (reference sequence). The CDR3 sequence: CASSESAAGPTDTQYF. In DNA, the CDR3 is TGCGCCAGCAGTGAGTCGGCAGCGGGACCCACAGATACGCAGTATTTT.

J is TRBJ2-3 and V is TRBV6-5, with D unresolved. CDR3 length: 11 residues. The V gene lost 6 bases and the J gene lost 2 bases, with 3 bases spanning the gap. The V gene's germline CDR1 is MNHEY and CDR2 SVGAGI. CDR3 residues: CASRLTDTQYF. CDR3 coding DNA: TGTGCCAGCAGACTCACAGATACGCAGTATTTT.

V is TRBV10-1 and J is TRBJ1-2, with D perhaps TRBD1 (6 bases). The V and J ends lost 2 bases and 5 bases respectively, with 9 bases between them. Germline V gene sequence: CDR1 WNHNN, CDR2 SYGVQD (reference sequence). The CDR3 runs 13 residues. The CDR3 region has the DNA TGCGCCAGCAGTGAGAACAGGGATTATGGCTACACCTTC. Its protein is CASSENRDYGYTF.

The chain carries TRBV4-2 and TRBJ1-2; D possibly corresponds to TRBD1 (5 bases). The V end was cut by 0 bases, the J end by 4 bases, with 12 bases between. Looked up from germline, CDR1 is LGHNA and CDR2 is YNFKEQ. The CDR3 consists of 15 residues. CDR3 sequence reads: CASSQEGDRIYGYTF. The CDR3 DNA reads TGTGCCAGCAGCCAAGAGGGCGACAGAATCTATGGCTACACCTTC.

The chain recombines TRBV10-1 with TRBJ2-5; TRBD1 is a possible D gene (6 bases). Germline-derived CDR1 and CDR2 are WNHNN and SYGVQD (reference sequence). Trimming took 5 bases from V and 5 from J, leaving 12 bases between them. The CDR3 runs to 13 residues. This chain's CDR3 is CASSTGLRETQYF. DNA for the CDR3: TGCGCCAGCAGTACAGGGCTCCGGGAGACCCAGTACTTC.

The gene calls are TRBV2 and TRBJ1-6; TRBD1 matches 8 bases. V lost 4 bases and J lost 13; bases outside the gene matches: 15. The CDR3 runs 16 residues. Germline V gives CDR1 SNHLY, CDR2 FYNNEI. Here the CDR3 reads CASSGEAGQAHYPLHF. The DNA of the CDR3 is TGTGCCAGCAGTGGGGAAGCGGGACAGGCCCACTATCCCCTCCACTTT.

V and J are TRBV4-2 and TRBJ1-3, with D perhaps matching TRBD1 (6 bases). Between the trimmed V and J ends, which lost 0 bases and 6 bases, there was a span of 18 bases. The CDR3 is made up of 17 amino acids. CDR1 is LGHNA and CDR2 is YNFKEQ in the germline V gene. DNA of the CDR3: TGTGCCAGCAGCCAAGATTTGGGATGGGGGGGCCCAAACACCATATATTTT. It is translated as CASSQDLGWGGPNTIYF.

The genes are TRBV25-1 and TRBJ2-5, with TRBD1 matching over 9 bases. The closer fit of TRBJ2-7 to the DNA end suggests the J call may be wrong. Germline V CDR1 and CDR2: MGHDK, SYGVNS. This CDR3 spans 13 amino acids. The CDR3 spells CASSGDRAYEQYF. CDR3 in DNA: TGTGCCAGCAGTGGGGACAGGGCCTACGAGCAGTACTTC.

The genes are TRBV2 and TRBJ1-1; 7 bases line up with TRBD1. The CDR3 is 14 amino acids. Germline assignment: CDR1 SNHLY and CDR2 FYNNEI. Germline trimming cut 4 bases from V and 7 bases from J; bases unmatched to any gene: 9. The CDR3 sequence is CASSVMRGQGEAFF. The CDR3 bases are TGTGCCAGCAGTGTGATGAGGGGGCAGGGTGAAGCTTTCTTT.